This T cell receptor (beta chain) was sequenced in a study of early T cells in non-severe SARS-CoV-2 infection (dated by TCRdb to about 2021). For context, the study as a whole: Because TCR sequencing was done on bulk RNA from unsorted whole blood, the alpha and beta chains could not be paired. What the work shows at the level of the full study, not this receptor alone: VDJdb matching was skewed toward anti-spike CD8 responses, so virus-specific expansions were likely underestimated and private and CD4 specificities were missed.

The study was a case-control design nested within a healthcare worker cohort in London, UK, with weekly nasopharyngeal swab PCR tests and blood sampling. Healthcare workers were enrolled in the week of the UK lockdown, from 23 to 31 March 2020, and were followed every week for up to roughly 15 weeks. The cysteine opens and the phenylalanine closes a CDR3 of 16 amino acids. The CDR3 DNA has 48 bases and is translated from base 1. Looking up the germline V gene yields CDR1 SGHNT and CDR2 YENEEA. V loses 2 bases of germline sequence and J loses 0 bases, and the interval between the two ends is 14 bases. This clonotype has more than one count but fewer than ten. Its antigen is not yet known. No clone much larger than this one lies a single base away; base qualities are absent. Receptor amplification or capture employed 5' RACE. Sequencing instrument: NextSeq 500. The TCR library protocol attached unique molecular identifiers to individual cDNA molecules to correct for sequencing error and PCR bias. Both TCR alpha and beta chains were sequenced, and tight co-correlation was observed between alpha and beta sequence abundances in each sample. The authors' analysis ran thus. V gene, J gene and CDR3 annotation of TCR sequences was performed with Decombinator V4. Expanded TCRs were defined as changing significantly between any two time points under a Poisson model with p below 0.0001. Abundances of TCRs were expressed as counts per million after normalisation to the total number of TCRs sequenced in each sample. TRAV1-2 paired with TRAJ12, TRAJ20 or TRAJ33 defined MAIT TCRs, while TRAV10 paired with TRAJ18 defined iNKT TCRs. VDJdb, accessed 1 November 2021, was searched for CMV, EBV and SARS-CoV-2 annotated TCRs, excluding TCRs annotated for multiple antigens. TCRdb ran its own pipeline on the public reads, namely fastp trimming at Q25 and MiXCR clone calling, and kept in-frame beta chains. Rows with one shared CDR3 protein collapse into an entry with the most common genes and DNA. These V and J calls derive from TCRdb rather than the authors' analysis. The sample contains tens of thousands of distinct CDR3 sequences, around 13% of them found a single time. The top ten hold more than 3.5% of the sample.

Material for sequencing was whole blood. The chain employs TRBV11-3 and TRBJ2-7; TRBD2 is a possible D gene, resting on 7 matching bases. The sequence was collected from an adult who was a healthcare worker with PCR-confirmed SARS-CoV-2 infection or an uninfected control (not recorded which). The CDR3 is CASSLSSGGTSYEQYF. The sequenced DNA is TGTGCCAGCAGCTTAAGCTCGGGGGGCACCTCCTACGAGCAGTACTTC.